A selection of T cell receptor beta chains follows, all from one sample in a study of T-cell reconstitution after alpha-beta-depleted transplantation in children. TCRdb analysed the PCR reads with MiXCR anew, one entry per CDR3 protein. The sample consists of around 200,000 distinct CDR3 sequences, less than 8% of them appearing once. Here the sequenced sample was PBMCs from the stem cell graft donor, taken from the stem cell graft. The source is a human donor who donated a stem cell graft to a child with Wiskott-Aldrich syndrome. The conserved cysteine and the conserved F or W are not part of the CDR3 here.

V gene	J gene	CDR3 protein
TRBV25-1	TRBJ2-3	ASSDLTNQTSGGPSTDTQY
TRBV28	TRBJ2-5	ASSWTEETQY
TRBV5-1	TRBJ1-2	ASSLDPLGVVYGYT
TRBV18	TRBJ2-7	ASSLSMAASGRNYEQY
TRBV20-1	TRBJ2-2	SAPGGRFAGELF
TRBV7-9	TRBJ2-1	ASSLDWRPYNEQF
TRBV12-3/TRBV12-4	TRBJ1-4	ASSFDRGNEKLF
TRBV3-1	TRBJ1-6	ASSQALGVNSPLH
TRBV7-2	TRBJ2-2	ASRRDRGLTGELF
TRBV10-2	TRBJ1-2	ASSESLGRGLDRGYT
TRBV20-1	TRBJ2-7	SARVGASGTFEQY
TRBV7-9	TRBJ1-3	ASRRQNSGNTIY
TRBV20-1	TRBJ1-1	SARDGTGGWSEAF
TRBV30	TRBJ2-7	AWSGLVYEQY
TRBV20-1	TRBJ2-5	SASYQETQY
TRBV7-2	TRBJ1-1	ASSPPWNTEAF
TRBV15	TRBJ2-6	ATSRDPRAGASSWANVLT
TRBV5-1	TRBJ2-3	ASSLGTSGGGDTQY
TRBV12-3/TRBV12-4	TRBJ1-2	ATEERTGLKGYT
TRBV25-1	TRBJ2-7	ASSRTGYEQY
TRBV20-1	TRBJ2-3	SARGGRDTQY
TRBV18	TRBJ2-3	ASSAGTGVVDTQY
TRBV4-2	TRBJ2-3	ASSLSGVRQGGTDTQY
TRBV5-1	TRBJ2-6	ASSLPWDSQSGANVLT
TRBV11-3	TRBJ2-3	ASSLTEADTQY
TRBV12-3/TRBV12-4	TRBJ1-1	ASSFRGTGVLEAF
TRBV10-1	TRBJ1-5	ASSEDRDREDQPQH
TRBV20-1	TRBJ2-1	SAAWGKNEQF
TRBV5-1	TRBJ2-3	ASSLGHDTDTQY
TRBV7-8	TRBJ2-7	ASSFLSSYEQY
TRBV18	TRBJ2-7	ASSPPFDSYEQY
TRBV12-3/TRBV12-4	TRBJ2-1	ASSYGGTSGTI
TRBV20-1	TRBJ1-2	SARAGDFNYGYT
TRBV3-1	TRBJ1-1	ASSQLWGFNTEAF
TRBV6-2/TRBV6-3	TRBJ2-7	ASRDTGLRGQY
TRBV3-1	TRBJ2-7	ASSQGQGTRSYEQY
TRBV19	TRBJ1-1	ASSNRDRVKAAF
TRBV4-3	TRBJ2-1	ASSQSRSSYNEQF
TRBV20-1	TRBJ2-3	SAGLDRGGSDTQY
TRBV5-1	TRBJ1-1	ASSLDVGWQRSEAF
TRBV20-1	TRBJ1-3	SARDLGSGNTIY
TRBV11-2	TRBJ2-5	ASSLFGGETQY
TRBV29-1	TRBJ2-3	SGYSDRGSTDTQY
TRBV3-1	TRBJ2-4	ASSQEGLAENIQY
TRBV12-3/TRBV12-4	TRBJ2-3	ASRRETGGPQY
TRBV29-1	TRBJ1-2	SVRQASPYGYT
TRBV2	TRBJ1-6	ATRGTGDSPLH
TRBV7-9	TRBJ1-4	ASSLSNEKLF
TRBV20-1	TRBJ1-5	SALRGREGNQPQH
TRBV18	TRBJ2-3	ASSTPVTGGTDTQY
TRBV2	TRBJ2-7	ASSAGIYEQY
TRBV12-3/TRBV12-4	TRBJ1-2	ASSKGTPDVYGYT
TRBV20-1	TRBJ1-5	SARDLTGSEPQH
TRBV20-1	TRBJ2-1	SATGALGDEQF
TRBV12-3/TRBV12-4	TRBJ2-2	ASSISTGELF